This TCR beta chain was sequenced for a study of blood T cell repertoires in COVID-19. On the study more broadly: The study drew acute and convalescent COVID-19 samples from the United States, Italy and Spain. T cells, B-cell-depleted T cells, or PBMCs provided the cDNA or gDNA that served as material.

The CDR3 is 14 residues long. CDR1 and CDR2 from the germline V gene are MNHEY and SMNVEV (reference sequence). V lost 3 bases and J lost 0; bases outside the gene matches: 0. Study processing details: Amplification of reference gene primers provided the estimated nucleated cell counts. Sequencing used immunoSEQ multiplex PCR; TCRdb keeps in-frame clones, though not all of them. V and J calls and clone size come straight from that table; D and trimming were deduced from the DNA. The sample includes about 50,000 clones, around 79% of them seen just once. This clone was detected only a few times. The sample comprised peripheral blood. This TCR was recovered from a man aged 70 or older with acute or convalescent COVID-19. The rearrangement joins TRBV27 to TRBJ2-7, with 9 positions matching TRBD2. CDR3 DNA sequence: TGTGCCAGCAGTTTTAGCGGGGGCTCCTACGAGCAGTACTTC. The encoded protein is CASSFSGGSYEQYF.